These 3 T cell receptor beta chains came from one sample sequenced in a study of blood T cell repertoires in COVID-19. TCRdb keeps only in-frame clones here, not all; method: immunoSEQ multiplex PCR. The sample has some 100,000 clones, 70% to 80% seen once. The sequencing input was peripheral blood. These receptor sequences come from a woman in her 70s with acute or convalescent COVID-19.

This sequence joins TRBV7-2 and TRBJ1-2; D gene uncertain. Trimming took 5 bases from V and 5 from J, leaving 9 bases between them. CDR1 is SGHTA, CDR2 FQGNSA, per germline. This CDR3 region has 12 residues. The CDR3 sequence: CASSRTGYGYTF. Here the CDR3 DNA reads TGTGCCAGCAGCCGGACGGGATATGGCTACACCTTC.

This clone has only one observation. This chain uses TRBV6-5 with TRBJ1-4; D is undetermined. The V and J ends lost 4 bases and 15 bases respectively, with 12 bases between them. The CDR3 has 11 amino acids. Germline V gene data show CDR1 as MNHEY and CDR2 as SVGAGI. Here the CDR3 reads CASSSRDQVFF. CDR3 coding DNA: TGTGCCAGCAGTTCTCGAGATCAGGTGTTTTTT.

The chain has TRBV14 and TRBJ1-2; D is unclear. Germline values: CDR1 SGHDN, CDR2 FVKESK. V was shortened by 1 base and J by 4 bases, with 10 bases between the two germline ends. The CDR3 runs to 14 residues. The CDR3 sequence is CASSQVREAYGYTF. In DNA form, the CDR3 reads TGTGCCAGCAGCCAAGTACGGGAGGCCTATGGCTACACCTTC.